This TCR beta chain was recovered during a study of cytomegalovirus exposure and HLA in healthy donors (dated by TCRdb to the late 2010s). Background for the entire study: According to an earlier analysis of 587 of the donors, about 170 million T cells yielded 100 million or so unique TCR beta sequences and approximately 300 Gb of sequence data. Among some 410 genotyped donors of the cohort, an average of roughly 240,000 unique TCR beta nucleotide sequences were sequenced per donor, about a sixth of them non-productive. To predict cytomegalovirus infection status, the study brought together high-throughput TCR immunosequencing, statistical association of individual TCRs with disease status, and machine learning. A later genetic analysis used genome-wide SNP genotypes for about three fifths of the roughly 700 donors, treating that subset as a discovery cohort. The number of typed donors differed by locus: about 629-640 for A, B, C, DRB1 and DQB1; 522 for DQA1; approximately 600 for DPA1; and 400 to 480 for DPB1. An earlier analysis of approximately 500 of the donors applied high-throughput TCR beta sequencing to assess whether each TCR beta V gene segment acted as functional or pseudogenic. The later analysis used no new phenotypic data to find candidate immune exposures, relying instead on TCR beta sequences and their occurrence across donors. In addition to the first cohort of around 670 subjects, a separate validation cohort of some 120 different subjects was used. The study used immunosequencing to profile the T cell repertoires of 666 subjects and linked those repertoires to cytomegalovirus serostatus. Around 300 gigabases of sequencing data and tens of millions of unique TCR sequences were included in an early release covering around 650 HLA-typed donors. HLA typing covered class I and class II loci at four-digit resolution. The genetic ancestry cluster associated with self-reported Caucasian donors included roughly 84% of the 398 genotyped donors. Because of strong linkage in the cohort, roughly five DR-DQ haplotypes were treated as single units for association and clustering. Every repertoire in the discovery cohort had been generated on one and the same sequencing platform. Donor age, sex, ethnicity and CMV serostatus were compiled together with the repertoire data. The study was designed to test whether signatures of past pathogen exposure could be identified by cataloging public T cell receptors. In a later analysis, previously published TCR beta repertoires from about 640 donors were re-analyzed and high-resolution HLA genotyping was added so that TCR occurrence patterns could be studied. Paper-wide results and their limitations: A further reported finding was that TCR beta sequences accurately predicted the HLA-A and HLA-B alleles for most subjects in the first cohort. When HLA alleles, especially DR and DQ, strongly co-occurred, attributing TCR associations to individual alleles was difficult. According to the authors, the approach could potentially be generalized to other disease states and immunological phenotypes. The 87-base-pair reads could not distinguish some IMGT-functional V segments, including TRBV6-2 and TRBV6-3, so those segments were excluded. This cohort had only TCR beta chains sequenced, and the lack of alpha or paired-chain data limited which features could be detected. Cytomegalovirus status was reported to be diagnosed by the classifier with high specificity and sensitivity in both the original and validation cohorts. In an earlier analysis of approximately 600 of the donors, most TCR beta V segments were observed in productive rearrangements about 87% or about 30% of the time, broadly matching IMGT annotations. In a later analysis, HLA-associated TCR beta chains were found to be more clonally expanded and to have lower generation probabilities than equally common non-associated chains. Several of the top co-occurrence clusters appeared to be linked to parvovirus B19, influenza, CMV and Epstein-Barr virus, according to a later analysis. A few of the identified cytomegalovirus-associated TCR beta chains were confirmed in vitro to be specific for cytomegalovirus antigens. Sequencing depth was assumed to be roughly uniform across donors in the presence/absence analyses, though that assumption may not hold. In a later genetic analysis, fewer N-insertions in productive TCRs were reported among donors in an Asian-associated ancestry cluster than the roughly 710-donor mean. A cluster of highly shared sequence variants was judged likely to represent a technical artifact of the sequencing pipeline. Because counts were too low, more than 15 rarely observed V segments, including chromosome 9 orphons, were left out of the earlier analysis of some 640 of the donors. Immune exposure information for the cohort was limited to CMV serostatus. A later analysis found that TCR association rates varied across HLA loci, with DRB1 alleles showing the most associated TCRs and HLA-C alleles the fewest. HLA typing was unavailable for some donors at each locus, so association tests used only the typed subset. In the study, 150 to 200 TCR beta chains were listed as associated with cytomegalovirus. V-gene and J-gene trimming of TCR beta chains was associated with a missense DCLRE1C variant in a later genetic analysis, and the association was replicated in an independent cohort. Most TCR sequences were seen in very few donors, while some public TCRs were found in many individuals. Most CMV-associated TCR beta chains appeared to be HLA-restricted in a later analysis, and the HLA associations seemed to be driven largely by CMV exposure. At a false discovery rate of 0.05, a later analysis linked 15,000 to 20,000 TCR beta sequences to specific HLA alleles. Correlated functional status among segregating V segments might reflect linkage disequilibrium, but an unknown experimental factor could not be ruled out.

On this clone: The antigen this receptor binds is unknown. Base quality data are lacking; no much larger clone is found one base away.

Its CDR3 holds 17 amino acids, cysteine through phenylalanine. Of all the DNA, just the CDR3 is kept, 51 bases in frame from base 1. Trimming takes 1 base off V and 4 bases off J; junction bases not matched to a gene: 9. CDR1 and CDR2, per the germline V gene (reference sequence), are MNHEY and SMNVEV. Receptor libraries were prepared by the immunoSEQ multiplex PCR assay. The multiplex PCR relied on a mix of 60 forward primers for TCR Vbeta segments and 13 reverse primers for TCR Jbeta segments. The CDR3 region of rearranged TCR beta genes was amplified from genomic DNA by a multiplex PCR assay. The Illumina HiSeq System was used to sequence the amplified TCR beta libraries as 87-base-pair reads. Regarding the original processing steps: Across the roughly 670 repertoires, a later analysis counted approximately 83 million unique TCR beta chains, around 11 million of which were shared by at least two donors. To remove PCR and sequencing errors, raw reads were error-corrected and collapsed into unique sequences using a nearest-neighbor algorithm that merged closely related sequences. CDR3 sequences were aligned to IMGT reference sequences to assign V, D and J gene segments. For a sequence to be retained, a match of at least six nucleotides to both a V gene segment and a J gene segment was required. Rearrangements were classified as productive when the CDR3 lacked stop codons and remained in frame with V and J, and all other rearrangements were classified as non-productive. Following IMGT convention, CDR3 was defined as the stretch from the second conserved V-encoded cysteine to the conserved J-encoded phenylalanine. Sequences without an unambiguous match to a single V gene segment were excluded from the earlier analysis of approximately 600 of the donors. An earlier analysis of some 500 of the donors classified V segments as functional when productive rearrangements were above 56.7% and as segregating when the standard deviation between donors was above 5%. A statistical classification framework was developed to diagnose cytomegalovirus status using the catalog of TCR beta chain sequences. A later analysis assigned V and J genes by comparing TCR nucleotide sequences with IMGT/GENE-DB human TR gene sequences. The TCRdist pipeline was used in a later analysis to assign CDR3 sequences and most-parsimonious VDJ recombination scenarios. In a later analysis, every TCR beta chain was defined by the combination of its CDR3 amino acid sequence and its V-gene family, and reads without a unique V-gene family were dropped. As a way to deal with suspected cross-contamination and a sequencing artifact, a later analysis dropped hundreds of nucleotide sequences that were highly shared and had low generation probability. A later analysis calculated a clonal expansion index for each public chain from normalized within-repertoire ranks of inferred template counts. In a later analysis, generation probabilities were computed with a VDJ recombination model fitted to out-of-frame rearrangements, and the resulting probabilities were checked against IGoR. Hypergeometric tests were used in a later analysis to score TCR-TCR, TCR-HLA and TCR-CMV co-occurrence, with a repertoire-size bias correction applied to the TCR pairs. To estimate false discovery rates, a later analysis permuted the HLA or CMV assignments 20 times. A later analysis grouped co-occurring TCRs with DBSCAN, adding TCRdist sequence similarity when clustering within HLA-allele-positive subsets. For co-occurrence clustering, repertoires with fewer than 30,000 or more than 120,000 public chains were excluded, along with about five repertoires with anomalous nucleotide sharing. In TCRdb, the immuneACCESS table is reduced to in-frame sequences with V and J assigned. These tables do not hold every clone; where another copy was compared, an unresolved V gene accounts for under half, and the others remain unexplained. The V and J calls and clone size are taken from that table; D and trimming were inferred from the DNA. For this sample there are roughly 230,000 clones; around 80% appear just once. Together, the top ten hold 0.45% to 0.5% of the sample.

The cohort consisted of 600 to 750 healthy bone marrow donors. Cohort members were all nominally healthy when sampled, although unrecorded immune exposures were likely present. The donor was CMV seronegative and belonged to the group of under 400 seronegative cohort members. A peripheral blood sample was collected from each donor, and TCR beta sequencing was performed on peripheral blood mononuclear cells. Genomic DNA extraction from the blood cell samples was performed with the Qiagen DNeasy Blood Extraction Kit. This TCR was sampled from a boy aged 5 to 17 in good health and CMV-seronegative. The chain couples TRBV27 to TRBJ2-2; TRBD1 fits 7 bases in the junction. Sequenced input: PBMCs. The nucleotides read TGTGCCAGCAGTTTATGGGGTGTACAGGGGAGCACCGGGGAGCTGTTTTTT. Its protein is CASSLWGVQGSTGELFF.